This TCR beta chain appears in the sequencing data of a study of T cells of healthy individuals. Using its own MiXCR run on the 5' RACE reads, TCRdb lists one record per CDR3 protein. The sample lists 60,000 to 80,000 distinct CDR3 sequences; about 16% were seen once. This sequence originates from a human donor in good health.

The CDR3 here is CASTTSGRNNEQFF. CDR3 sequence (DNA): TGCGCCAGCACTACTAGCGGACGAAACAATGAGCAGTTCTTC. The chain has TRBV5-1 and TRBJ2-1; 8 positions agree with TRBD2. Germline V lookup: CDR1 SGHRS, CDR2 YFSETQ. The trim removed 6 bases at V and 5 bases at J, leaving 7 bases unmatched. There are 14 residues in the CDR3.